The clone carrying this T cell receptor beta chain occurred a few times. Its antigen is as yet unknown. Only one heparinised blood draw was taken per donor, and its volume averaged about 120 mL. The record originates from a study of beta chain features in type 1 diabetes. Study-wide results and caveats: For type 1 diabetes patients, VDJ junctions showed fewer insertions and more deletions. When cDNA is sequenced, cells with high TCR expression could be over-represented.

As every portion of the isolated RNA was reverse transcribed, the sequencing read expressed TCRB transcripts. TCRdb keeps only in-frame clones here, not all; method: immunoSEQ multiplex PCR. The repertoire holds 130,000 or so clones, with about a tenth as singletons. This clonotype was sampled from a woman between 35 and 50 years old in good health. The sample was central memory CD4+ T cells from blood.

The DNA of the CDR3 is TGTGCCAGCAGCTTAGAGGGGGGGTTTAATGAAAAACTGTTTTTT. Encoded protein: CASSLEGGFNEKLFF. The rearrangement links TRBV7-2 to TRBJ1-4, with a weak D call TRBD1 (6 bases). The CDR3 contains 15 residues. Germline V gene lookup returns CDR1 SGHTA and CDR2 FQGNSA. Trimming stripped 1 base from V and 4 bases from J, with 10 bases between.